A selection of T cell receptor beta chains follows, all from one sample in a study of blood T cell repertoires in COVID-19. TCRdb keeps only in-frame clones here, not all; method: immunoSEQ multiplex PCR. The table lists some 150,000 clones, approximately 90% of them singletons. Sequenced input: peripheral blood. The source is a woman between 50 and 59 years old with acute or convalescent COVID-19. Each CDR3 is given with its conserved first and last residue. D genes are given only for firm matches. Clone size is given for some rows only: seen once, a few or many times, or a class if the clone is expanded.

>.|TRBV14|TRBJ2-7|.
TGTGCCAGCGACCCGGGGACTCCCGAGCAGTACTTC
CASDPGTPEQYF
>TRBD2|TRBV4-3|TRBJ2-1|.
TGCGCCAGCAGCCAAGAGCCGGGGAGGGATGAGCAGTTCTTC
CASSQEPGRDEQFF
>.|TRBV5-1|TRBJ2-3|.
TGCGCCAGCAGCTTGGATTTGGGCAGCACAGATACGCAGTATTTT
CASSLDLGSTDTQYF
>.|TRBV19|TRBJ1-1|.
TGTGCCAGTAGTATAGGAGGAGGGACGGGCACTGAAGCTTTCTTT
CASSIGGGTGTEAFF
>TRBD1|TRBV7-9|TRBJ1-2|.
TGTGCCAGCAGCTTAGCTGTCGGCCAGGGGGTTGGCTACACCTTC
CASSLAVGQGVGYTF
>.|TRBV5-1|TRBJ2-7|.
TGCGCCAGCAGCTTTTCAGGCTCGAGTTCCTACGAGCAGTACTTC
CASSFSGSSSYEQYF
>.|TRBV11-3|TRBJ2-6|.
TGTGCCAGCAGCTTTTCAGGCTTTGGGGCCAACGTCCTGACTTTC
CASSFSGFGANVLTF
>.|TRBV5-1|TRBJ2-3|.
TGCGCCAGCAGTTTCCAGGGATTCACAGATACGCAGTATTTT
CASSFQGFTDTQYF
>.|TRBV28|TRBJ2-7|.
TGTGCCAGCACTGAACCTAACTCCTACGAGCAGTACTTC
CASTEPNSYEQYF
>TRBD2|TRBV6-6|TRBJ2-1|.
TGTGCCAGCAGTCGACCTCCTAGCGGGGGGTTCAATGAGCAGTTCTTC
CASSRPPSGGFNEQFF
>TRBD1|TRBV7-6|TRBJ2-5|.
TGTGCCAGCAGCTCGGGACAGGGGGCGCGAGAGACCCAGTACTTC
CASSSGQGARETQYF
>.|TRBV7-2|TRBJ2-7|.
TGTGCCAGCAGCTTAGCCCCGGGTCTCTACGAGCAGTACTTC
CASSLAPGLYEQYF
>.|TRBV5-1|TRBJ2-3|.
TGCGCCAGCAGCTTCCGGGACTTCACAGATACGCAGTATTTT
CASSFRDFTDTQYF
>.|TRBV18|TRBJ2-5|.
TGTGCCAGCTCACCACGATTGGGGGGAGAGGGACAAGAGACCCAGTACTTC
CASSPRLGGEGQETQYF
>TRBD1|TRBV19|TRBJ2-5|once
TGTGCCAGTAGACCTCCGGGACAGCAAGAGACCCAGTACTTC
CASRPPGQQETQYF
>TRBD1|TRBV5-1|TRBJ1-2|.
TGCGCCAGCAGCCCGGGACAGGGGAATGGCTACACCTTC
CASSPGQGNGYTF
>.|TRBV6-5|TRBJ1-3|.
TGTGCCAGCAGTTACTCCGCCAGGGCTGGAAACACCATATATTTT
CASSYSARAGNTIYF
>.|TRBV5-1|TRBJ2-5|.
TGCGCCAGCAGCTTGGCGGCAGGCCAAGAGACCCAGTACTTC
CASSLAAGQETQYF
>TRBD1|TRBV19|TRBJ2-6|.
TGTGCCAGTAGTTCCACAGGGGGCTCTGGGGCCAACGTCCTGACTTTC
CASSSTGGSGANVLTF
>.|TRBV11-2|TRBJ1-1|.
TGTGCCAGCAGCCCCTGGGCAGGGCCAGCTTTCTTT
CASSPWAGPAFF
>.|TRBV10-3|TRBJ2-5|.
TGTGCCATCAGTGGATTTTCTGGGGGGGAGACCCAGTACTTC
CAISGFSGGETQYF
>TRBD1|TRBV4-1|TRBJ2-5|.
TGCGCCAGCAGGAGAGAGGGGGCCGAAGAGACCCAGTACTTC
CASRREGAEETQYF
>TRBD2|TRBV6-6|TRBJ2-2|.
TGTGCCAGCAGTTTCGGACTAGCGGGGGCGGGGGAGCTGTTTTTT
CASSFGLAGAGELFF
>TRBD1|TRBV18|TRBJ2-3|.
TGTGCCAGCTCGCTCCTGACAGGGGGGGACACAGATACGCAGTATTTT
CASSLLTGGDTDTQYF
>TRBD1|TRBV6-5|TRBJ2-1|.
TGTGCCAGCAGTTCGACAGGGTCCCTTTTGCATGAGCAGTTCTTC
CASSSTGSLLHEQFF
>.|TRBV25-1|TRBJ1-6|.
TGTGCCAGCAGTCGGACACACTATAATTCACCCCTCCACTTT
CASSRTHYNSPLHF
>TRBD1|TRBV18|TRBJ1-4|.
TGTGCCAGCTCACCCGCGACAGGGTTGAATGAAAAACTGTTTTTT
CASSPATGLNEKLFF
>.|TRBV6-5|TRBJ1-5|.
TGTGCCAGCAGTTACGGGGGGAATCAGCCCCAGCATTTT
CASSYGGNQPQHF
>TRBD1|TRBV29-1|TRBJ1-2|.
TGCAGCGCCAGATACAGGGGGGAAGGCTACACCTTC
CSARYRGEGYTF
>.|TRBV24-1|TRBJ1-5|once
TGTGCCACCAGTCCCGGGGGGCCTAGCAATCAGCCCCAGCATTTT
CATSPGGPSNQPQHF
>TRBD1|TRBV19|TRBJ2-1|.
TGTGCCAGTGGACCCGGGACAGGGGCTGAGCAGTTCTTC
CASGPGTGAEQFF
>.|TRBV5-1|TRBJ2-7|.
TGCGCCAGCAGCCGGGCAGGGGACTACGAGCAGTACTTC
CASSRAGDYEQYF
>TRBD1|TRBV30|TRBJ1-3|.
TGTGCCTGGAGTGTACGCAGGGGGTCCAACACCATATATTTT
CAWSVRRGSNTIYF
>.|TRBV7-3|TRBJ2-2|once
TGTGCCAGCAGCCCCTCAGTAACCGGGGAGCTGTTTTTT
CASSPSVTGELFF
>.|TRBV2|TRBJ2-3|.
TGTGCCAGCAGCGAGAGCTCCCGGTATTTT
CASSESSRYF
>.|TRBV2|TRBJ2-2|.
TGTGCCAGCAGTGAATATGGGACAAGGAACACCGGGGAGCTGTTTTTT
CASSEYGTRNTGELFF
>.|TRBV6-5|TRBJ2-5|.
TGTGCCAGCAGTTACTCACCGCGGGGCAAGGGAGAGACCCAGTACTTC
CASSYSPRGKGETQYF
>.|TRBV30|TRBJ1-2|.
TGTGCCAGGACACAGGACGGCCAGAACTATGGCTACACCTTC
CARTQDGQNYGYTF
>TRBD1|TRBV7-3|TRBJ2-1|.
TGTGCCAGCAGCTTAAGCGGGACAGGGGGCAGTTGGGAGCAGTTCTTC
CASSLSGTGGSWEQFF
>TRBD2|TRBV2|TRBJ2-3|.
TGTGCCAGCAGTGAAAGGGGCGGGAGGGGAGATACGCAGTATTTT
CASSERGGRGDTQYF
>.|TRBV27|TRBJ2-1|.
TGTGCCAGCAGTTATAGTTCCTACAATGAGCAGTTCTTC
CASSYSSYNEQFF
>TRBD2|TRBV19|TRBJ2-3|.
TGTGCCAGTAAAAGTAGCGGGAGTACAGATACGCAGTATTTT
CASKSSGSTDTQYF
>TRBD1|TRBV11-3|TRBJ1-6|.
TGTGCCAGCAGCAGAGGACAGGGGAGAAATTCACCCCTCCACTTT
CASSRGQGRNSPLHF
>.|TRBV30|TRBJ1-5|.
TGTGCCTGGAGTGTATCCGAGAATCAGCCCCAGCATTTT
CAWSVSENQPQHF
>TRBD2|TRBV3-1/TRBV3-2|TRBJ2-3|.
TGTGCCAGCAGCCTCGGACTAGCCGGATTCGGTCCAGATACGCAGTATTTT
CASSLGLAGFGPDTQYF
>.|TRBV6-5|TRBJ1-5|.
TGTGCCAGCGATCCCAGGGGTTTCAATCAGCCCCAGCATTTT
CASDPRGFNQPQHF
>.|TRBV7-2|TRBJ1-6|.
TGTGCCAGCAGCTTAGAACACCGCGGGAATTCACCCCTCCACTTT
CASSLEHRGNSPLHF
>TRBD1|TRBV6-5|TRBJ1-6|.
TGTGCCAGCAACTCCGCGAGGGGGCTTGATTCACCCCTCCACTTT
CASNSARGLDSPLHF
>TRBD1|TRBV2|TRBJ1-4|.
TGTGCCAGCAGTGCCCGACAGGGCTTTTCCGAAAAACTGTTTTTT
CASSARQGFSEKLFF
>TRBD1|TRBV19|TRBJ2-1|.
TGTGCCAGTACCTCGGACAGGGGAAATGAGCAGTTCTTC
CASTSDRGNEQFF
>TRBD1|TRBV27|TRBJ1-1|.
TGTGCCAGCACACGACAGGGGGCCTACATGAACACTGAAGCTTTCTTT
CASTRQGAYMNTEAFF
>.|TRBV4-1|TRBJ1-1|.
TGCGCCAGCAGGCCAGGGGTTCTGAACACTGAAGCTTTCTTT
CASRPGVLNTEAFF
>.|TRBV5-4|TRBJ2-5|.
TGTGCCAGCAGTCCGAAGCGACGAGAGACCCAGTACTTC
CASSPKRRETQYF
>TRBD1|TRBV18|TRBJ1-2|.
TGTGCCAGCTCACCGACTACGGGACAGACTGATGGCTACACCTTC
CASSPTTGQTDGYTF
>TRBD2|TRBV7-2|TRBJ2-5|.
TGTGCCAGCAGCCCTCCGGGACTAGCGGGGGGGGGAGAGACCCAGTACTTC
CASSPPGLAGGGETQYF
>TRBD1|TRBV2|TRBJ1-2|.
TGTGCCAGCGGGGGGACAGGGCCTCCTGGCTACACCTTC
CASGGTGPPGYTF
>.|TRBV12-3/TRBV12-4|TRBJ1-6|once
TGTGCCAGCAGTTTAGACAGACAGAAACTCCACTTT
CASSLDRQKLHF